The clone carrying this T cell receptor beta chain was recorded only once. These data come from a study of OX40 agonist ivuxolimab in advanced cancers. The data were produced by immunoSEQ multiplex PCR, yet TCRdb's version contains in-frame clones alone and is incomplete. The sample lists 85,000 to 100,000 clones, about 91% occurring once. This CDR3 is 15 amino acids long. CDR1 SEHNR and CDR2 FQNEAQ come from the germline V gene (reference sequence). J was trimmed by 4 bases and V by 2 bases; bases with no gene match: 5. The origin of this receptor is an adult with an advanced solid tumor such as melanoma, head and neck, liver or kidney cancer. The sample in question was CD4+ or CD8+ T cells sorted from blood, obtained in a trial of the OX40 agonist ivuxolimab. V is TRBV7-9 and J is TRBJ2-5; 9 bases agree with TRBD2. This CDR3 is CASSLSIAGAETQYF. The CDR3 DNA sequence: TGTGCCAGCAGCTTATCGATAGCGGGAGCAGAGACCCAGTACTTC. The complete variable domain, with remaining parts taken from reference TRBV7-9 and TRBJ2-5, reads DTGVSQNPRHKITKRGQNVTFRCDPISEHNRLYWYRQTLGQGPEFLTYFQNEAQLEKSRLLSDRFSAERPKGSFSTLEIQRTEQGDSAMYLCASSLSIAGAETQYFGPGTRLLVL.